This TCR beta chain was obtained from a study of prognosis after radiotherapy for stage I lung cancer. Study-level findings and limits: Post-therapy Shannon entropy was lower in patients developing distant metastases following stereotactic body radiation therapy. A difference in TRBV and TRBJ gene usage was reportedly seen between patients with and without metastases.

The authors amplified TCR beta CDR3 from genomic DNA using two-round multiplex PCR. Specific primers for each TRBV and TRBJ gene were what first-round PCR used. TCRdb redid the calling of the multiplex PCR reads with MiXCR, one entry per CDR3 protein. The sample records about 27,000 distinct CDR3 sequences, around 32% being singletons. This clonotype was counted between two and nine times. What it binds is unknown. The CDR3 has 14 residues. The ends were cut back, 3 bases at V and 5 bases at J, with 13 bases in the middle. At each of two time points, about 6 milliliters of venous blood were taken. The receptor comes from a donor aged 50 or older with non-small cell lung cancer. The sequencing here drew on PBMCs, taken before or after stereotactic body radiation therapy (not recorded which). The chain combines TRBV12-3 or TRBV12-4 with TRBJ2-5; D remains unclear. The chain's CDR3 is CASSFSLGRETQYF. The CDR3 nucleotides are TGTGCCAGCAGTTTCTCCTTAGGACGGGAGACCCAGTACTTC.